One sample yielded the 10 T cell receptor beta chains listed below, sequenced in a study of blood T cell repertoires in COVID-19. Profiling relied on immunoSEQ multiplex PCR, and the TCRdb table lists in-frame clones only, not all of them. Of over 100,000 clones listed, 82% are singletons. What was sequenced was peripheral blood. The receptors shown here come from a man between 60 and 75 years old with acute or convalescent COVID-19.

This chain uses TRBV6-5 with TRBJ2-7, with 9 bases aligning to TRBD1. After removal of 7 bases from V and 4 bases from J, the junction contained 8 bases not matched to a gene. The CDR3 is 14 amino acids. The germline V gene encodes CDR1 MNHEY and CDR2 SVGAGI. DNA for the CDR3: TGTGCCAGCAATCCGGGACAGGGTCAATACGAGCAGTACTTC. It encodes CASNPGQGQYEQYF.

This chain joins TRBV18 and TRBJ2-5; 8 bases line up with TRBD1. The V gene's germline CDR1 is KGHSH and CDR2 LQKENI. CDR3 size: 16 residues. V was clipped by 2 bases and J by 4 bases; unmatched bases: 9. The chain's CDR3 is CASSPGTGLSRETQYF. CDR3 DNA: TGTGCCAGCTCACCAGGGACAGGCCTTAGTAGAGAGACCCAGTACTTC.

The chain carries TRBV21-1 and TRBJ2-2; whether TRBD1, the table's D call, matches the DNA was not checked. TRBV21-1 is flagged as a pseudogene. The CDR3 spans 13 residues. The CDR3 DNA sequence: TGTGCCAGCAGCCCCCCACAGGGCGGGGAGCTGTTTTTT. Translated, it gives CASSPPQGGELFF.

J is TRBJ2-5 and V is TRBV5-1; 12 nucleotides align to TRBD2. Germline CDR1 SGHRS, CDR2 YFSETQ. This CDR3 has 15 residues. J lost 5 bases, V lost 0 bases, and 2 bases had no gene match. CDR3 sequence (DNA): TGCGCCAGCAGCTTGGCCGGGACTAGCGGGGAGACCCAGTACTTC. Protein product: CASSLAGTSGETQYF.

The chain employs TRBV7-6 and TRBJ2-7, with 11 bases lining up with TRBD2. The CDR3 extends over 16 amino acids. After removal of 4 bases from V and 7 bases from J, the junction contained 12 bases not matched to a gene. Germline V gene sequence: CDR1 SGHVS, CDR2 FNYEAQ. The CDR3 spells CASSSYGTSGPGEQYF. The CDR3, as DNA: TGTGCCAGCAGCTCTTACGGGACTAGCGGTCCCGGGGAGCAGTACTTC.

This clone was detected a few times. This sequence joins TRBV7-2 and TRBJ1-5, with a possible D match to TRBD1 (5 bases). Germline-derived CDR1 and CDR2 are SGHTA and FQGNSA. V lost 5 bases, J lost 3 bases, and 8 bases lay in between. This CDR3 is built from 13 residues. The chain's CDR3 is CASSRGVNQPQHF. The CDR3 DNA sequence: TGTGCCAGCAGCCGGGGGGTCAATCAGCCCCAGCATTTT.

This clone showed up just a few times. The V call is TRBV3-1 (or the pseudogene TRBV3-2), the J call TRBJ2-3; 9 nucleotides line up with TRBD2. The V and J ends lost 4 bases and 6 bases, in that order; junction bases with no gene match: 11. Germline assignment: CDR1 LGHDT and CDR2 YNNKEL (reference sequence). CDR3 size: 16 residues. CDR3 in DNA: TGTGCCAGCAGCCCCTGGACTAGCGAACATTCGGATACGCAGTATTTT. Translated: CASSPWTSEHSDTQYF.

The chain employs TRBV30 and TRBJ1-5; unclear D gene. CDR3 length: 14 amino acids. Trimming left V 2 bases short and J 0 bases short, with 8 bases between. The V gene's germline CDR1 is GTSNPN and CDR2 SVGIG (reference sequence). For the CDR3, the DNA is TGTGCCTGGAGTACTCAGGCTAGCAATCAGCCCCAGCATTTT. This sequence encodes CAWSTQASNQPQHF.

The rearrangement uses TRBV5-1 and TRBJ2-1; 9 bases agree with TRBD2. In germline, CDR1 is SGHRS, CDR2 YFSETQ. Trimming removed 0 bases from V and 0 bases from J; junction bases left unmatched: 1. The CDR3 covers 16 residues. CDR3 coding DNA: TGCGCCAGCAGCTTGGGTAGCGGGAGCTCCTACAATGAGCAGTTCTTC. The encoded protein is CASSLGSGSSYNEQFF.

This chain uses TRBV7-2 with TRBJ2-7, with 11 bases aligning to TRBD2. Trimming at V came to 4 bases and at J to 4 bases, leaving 6 bases not matched to a gene. Germline assignment: CDR1 SGHTA and CDR2 FQGNSA. CDR3 size: 15 residues. This chain's CDR3 is CASSSTSGRVYEQYF. The CDR3 nucleotides read TGTGCCAGCAGCTCTACTAGCGGGAGAGTGTACGAGCAGTACTTC. Supplemented by reference TRBV7-2 and TRBJ2-7, the full variable domain reads GAGVSQSPSNKVTEKGKDVELRCDPISGHTALYWYRQSLGQGLEFLIYFQGNSAPDKSGLPSDRFSAERTGGSVSTLTIQRTQQEDSAVYLCASSSTSGRVYEQYFGPGTRLTVT.